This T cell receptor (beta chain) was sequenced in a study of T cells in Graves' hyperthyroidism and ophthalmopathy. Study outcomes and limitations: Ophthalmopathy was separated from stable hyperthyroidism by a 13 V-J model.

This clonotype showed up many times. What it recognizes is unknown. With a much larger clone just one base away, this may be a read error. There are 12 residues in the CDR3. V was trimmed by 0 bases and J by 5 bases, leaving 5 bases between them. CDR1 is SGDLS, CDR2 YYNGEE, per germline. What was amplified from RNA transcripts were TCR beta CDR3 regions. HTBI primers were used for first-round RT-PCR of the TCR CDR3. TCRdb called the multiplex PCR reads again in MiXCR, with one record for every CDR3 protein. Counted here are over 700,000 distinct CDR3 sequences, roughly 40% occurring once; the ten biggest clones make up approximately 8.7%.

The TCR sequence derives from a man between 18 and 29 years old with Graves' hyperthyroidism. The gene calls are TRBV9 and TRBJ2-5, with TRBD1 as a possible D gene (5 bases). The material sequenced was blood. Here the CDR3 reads CASSVEGETQYF. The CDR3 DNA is TGTGCCAGCAGCGTAGAGGGGGAGACCCAGTACTTC.